The 26 T cell receptor beta chains listed next were all sequenced from one sample in a study of a mutant IDH1 vaccine in newly diagnosed glioma (dated by TCRdb to the early 2020s). Their antigens are not known. In light of the paper, this sample's time point label describes: week 35, safety follow-up. A 20-mer mutant IDH1 peptide at 300 micrograms in Montanide made up each vaccine dose, which was injected subcutaneously together with topical imiquimod. To prepare the library, the immunoSEQ multiplex PCR assay was applied. The table comes from immuneACCESS by way of TCRdb, which keeps in-frame sequences with V and J called. Part of the clones is missing from these tables; in studies checked, under half for an unresolved V gene and the rest for unknown reasons. The sample profile shows more than 35,000 clones; 81% of them were found once. Around 4.5% of the sample comes from the top ten. The specimen comprised PBMCs, sampled from a glioma patient whose treatment included an IDH1 peptide vaccine. The origin of the receptors is a woman in her thirties or forties with glioma. Some clones in this sample may be carry-over from other donors' samples.

J is TRBJ1-3 and V is TRBV7-2, with D possibly TRBD1 on 5 matching bases. V was shortened by 5 bases and J by 0 bases, with 14 bases between the two germline ends. CDR1 SGHTA and CDR2 FQGNSA come from the germline V gene. This CDR3 comprises 16 residues. The CDR3 spells CASSAGGRVSGNTIYF. The DNA of the CDR3 is TGTGCCAGCAGCGCCGGGGGGAGGGTCTCTGGAAACACCATATATTTT.

This clone was seen once. The CDR3, as DNA: TGTGCCAGCAGCCCCCGAGAGTACGAGCAGTACTTC. Encoded protein: CASSPREYEQYF. The chain links TRBV7-2 to TRBJ2-7, with D uncertain. Germline V gene data show CDR1 as SGHTA and CDR2 as FQGNSA. The CDR3 extends over 12 amino acids. V was pared by 5 bases and J by 4 bases, with 9 bases between.

The V and J genes are TRBV7-9 and TRBJ1-2; 10 bases match TRBD1. Trimming at V came to 4 bases and at J to 3 bases, leaving 5 bases not matched to a gene. The CDR3 loop spans 15 amino acids. Germline lookup yields CDR1 SEHNR and CDR2 FQNEAQ (reference sequence). CDR3 bases: TGTGCCAGCAGCTGGCGACAGGGGGCCCACTATGGCTACACCTTC. This sequence encodes CASSWRQGAHYGYTF.

This clone was recorded a few times. This chain uses TRBV5-1 with TRBJ2-2; no definite D call. V lost 0 bases, J lost 1 base, and 4 bases lay in between. CDR1 SGHRS and CDR2 YFSETQ come from the germline V gene. The CDR3 is made up of 14 amino acids. As DNA, the CDR3 is TGCGCCAGCAGCTTGGTAAGGAACACCGGGGAGCTGTTTTTT. Its translation: CASSLVRNTGELFF. The full variable domain, its missing parts supplied by reference TRBV5-1 and TRBJ2-2, is KAGVTQTPRYLIKTRGQQVTLSCSPISGHRSVSWYQQTPGQGLQFLFEYFSETQRNKGNFPGRFSGRQFSNSRSEMNVSTLELGDSALYLCASSLVRNTGELFFGEGSRLTVL.

V is TRBV5-6 and J is TRBJ1-1; D unresolved. The CDR3 has 14 amino acids. V was pared by 0 bases and J by 2 bases, with 8 bases between. Germline loops: CDR1 SGHDT, CDR2 YYEEEE. The DNA for the CDR3 is TGTGCCAGCAGCTTGGGACATTTTAACACTGAAGCTTTCTTT. It specifies CASSLGHFNTEAFF.

This clone appeared a few times. The rearrangement joins TRBV7-2 to TRBJ1-6; D is unresolved. The CDR3 loop spans 15 amino acids. In germline, CDR1 is SGHTA, CDR2 FQGNSA. The ends were cut back, 5 bases at V and 7 bases at J, with 15 bases in the middle. Written as DNA, the CDR3 is TGTGCCAGCAGCCCCGGTCCGGCGGGGAATTCACCCCTCCACTTT. Amino acid sequence: CASSPGPAGNSPLHF.

The V and J genes are TRBV9 and TRBJ1-3, with 9 bases fitting TRBD1. V lost 4 bases to trimming and J lost 4 bases; unmatched junction nucleotides: 15. Germline loops: CDR1 SGDLS, CDR2 YYNGEE. The length of the CDR3 is 18 residues. Written as DNA, the CDR3 is TGTGCCAGCAGCCCGAGCCCCGCGGGACAGGGTGAAGGAAACACCATATATTTT. This translates into CASSPSPAGQGEGNTIYF.

This chain connects TRBV19 to TRBJ1-2; 9 bases agree with TRBD1. With 11 bases clipped from V and 6 bases from J, the junction kept 16 bases outside the gene matches. The CDR3 has 15 amino acids. The germline V gene has CDR1 LNHDA and CDR2 SQIVND (reference sequence). The CDR3 region is CAGSSGTGLLDGYTF. As DNA, the CDR3 is TGTGCCGGAAGTTCGGGGACAGGGCTACTTGATGGCTACACCTTC.

The genes are TRBV5-1 and TRBJ2-7, with 7 bases fitting TRBD2. V lost 3 bases, J lost 6 bases, and 0 bases stayed unmatched. This CDR3 is built from 11 residues. CDR1 and CDR2 (germline): SGHRS, YFSETQ. The CDR3 spells CASSWGGEQYF. The CDR3 DNA reads TGCGCCAGCAGCTGGGGGGGCGAGCAGTACTTC.

V is TRBV6-5 and J is TRBJ2-5; D remains unclear. This CDR3 has 14 residues. Germline V CDR1 and CDR2: MNHEY, SVGAGI. The V gene lost 2 bases and the J gene lost 3 bases, with 10 bases spanning the gap. This CDR3 reads CASSYVQREETQYF. CDR3 DNA: TGTGCCAGCAGTTACGTGCAGCGAGAAGAGACCCAGTACTTC.

The CDR3 here is CASSEKNIQYF. The DNA of the CDR3 is TGTGCCAGCAGTGAAAAAAACATTCAGTACTTC. The rearrangement uses TRBV6-4 and TRBJ2-4; the D is unclear. In germline, CDR1 is MRHNA, CDR2 SNTAGT. The CDR3 totals 11 residues. Trimming cost V 3 bases and J 4 bases, with 1 base left between them.

The chain carries TRBV21-1 and TRBJ2-7. TRBV21-1 is assigned pseudogene status. There are 17 residues in the CDR3. In DNA, the CDR3 is TGTGCCAGCAGCACCGAACCCCTCGGGGCCGAGGCCTACGAGCAGTACTTC. Its translation: CASSTEPLGAEAYEQYF.

This clone occurred once. DNA of the CDR3: TGCGCCAGCAGCATCCTTCCGGGGGACTCCTACGAGCAGTACTTC. It encodes CASSILPGDSYEQYF. This chain joins TRBV5-1 and TRBJ2-7; TRBD2 is a possible D gene (6 bases). The CDR3 spans 15 residues. V was trimmed by 4 bases and J by 0 bases, leaving 14 bases between them. Germline-derived CDR1 and CDR2 are SGHRS and YFSETQ.

The J gene is TRBJ2-7, the V gene TRBV7-2; D call uncertain. With 3 bases removed from V and 5 bases from J, the gap between germline ends came to 8 bases. The CDR3 spans 12 residues. Germline-derived CDR1 and CDR2 are SGHTA and FQGNSA. The CDR3 DNA reads TGTGCCAGCAGCTTTGGCCTAGACGAGCAGTACTTC. Encoded protein: CASSFGLDEQYF. The whole variable domain, filled in from reference TRBV7-2 and TRBJ2-7, reads GAGVSQSPSNKVTEKGKDVELRCDPISGHTALYWYRQSLGQGLEFLIYFQGNSAPDKSGLPSDRFSAERTGGSVSTLTIQRTQQEDSAVYLCASSFGLDEQYFGPGTRLTVT.

Only one count was recorded for this clone. CDR3 sequence: CASSSGTGGYQETQYF. The CDR3 nucleotides are TGCGCCAGCAGCTCCGGGACAGGGGGGTACCAAGAGACCCAGTACTTC. This chain links TRBV5-1 with TRBJ2-5; the match to TRBD1 covers 11 bases. Germline V gene data show CDR1 as SGHRS and CDR2 as YFSETQ. This CDR3 comprises 16 residues. V shed 3 bases, J shed 0 bases, and the junction held 4 bases outside the gene matches.

This clone has only a few counts. The chain joins TRBV7-3 to TRBJ1-1, with D hard to call. Germline V gives CDR1 SGHTA, CDR2 FQGTGA. The CDR3 consists of 8 residues. The V and J ends lost 7 bases and 11 bases respectively, with 5 bases between them. CDR3: CASMRAFF. For the CDR3, the DNA is TGTGCCAGCATGAGGGCTTTCTTT.

J is TRBJ2-2 and V is TRBV2, with a tentative D call TRBD1 (6 bases). With 4 bases removed from V and 7 bases from J, the gap between germline ends came to 13 bases. Per germline, CDR1 SNHLY and CDR2 FYNNEI. The length of the CDR3 is 14 residues. The CDR3 sequence is CASSVLRGSGELFF. CDR3 coding DNA: TGTGCCAGCAGTGTGCTAAGGGGGAGCGGGGAGCTGTTTTTT.

The chain carries TRBV7-9 and TRBJ1-5; possibly TRBD1 for D (6 bases). The CDR3 is made up of 14 amino acids. Trimming pared 5 bases from V and 4 bases from J, leaving 12 bases between. CDR1 and CDR2 from the germline V gene are SEHNR and FQNEAQ (reference sequence). The CDR3 sequence: CASSRQEWNQPQHF. CDR3 DNA: TGTGCCAGCAGCCGACAGGAATGGAATCAGCCCCAGCATTTT.

The chain uses TRBV6-5 and TRBJ2-3; D remains ambiguous. The CDR3 covers 12 residues. Trimming took off 10 bases at V and 4 bases at J, with 12 bases between the two ends. The germline gives CDR1 MNHEY, CDR2 SVGAGI. Here the CDR3 reads CATHPSSDTQYF. Written as DNA, the CDR3 is TGTGCCACCCACCCCAGTTCAGATACGCAGTATTTT.

This clone has only a few counts. This chain uses TRBV4-1 with TRBJ1-1; no clear D. V was clipped by 3 bases and J by 1 base, with 9 bases between them. The length of the CDR3 is 14 residues. Germline-derived CDR1 and CDR2 are MGHRA and YSYEKL. This CDR3 is CASSHQRENTEAFF. The CDR3 DNA reads as TGCGCCAGCAGCCACCAGAGGGAGAACACTGAAGCTTTCTTT.

In its sample, this clone ranks as medium-sized. Other DNA sequences in the sample encode the same CDR3. The J gene is TRBJ2-2, the V gene TRBV27; D remains ambiguous. The CDR3 is made up of 13 amino acids. Germline CDR1 and CDR2: MNHEY and SMNVEV (reference sequence). The V end lost 2 bases, the J end lost 4 bases, and 5 bases lay between the germline ends. CDR3 amino acids: CASSLASTGELFF. As DNA, the CDR3 is TGTGCCAGCAGTTTAGCCTCCACCGGGGAGCTGTTTTTT.

The chain recombines TRBV10-3 with TRBJ2-3; TRBD1 agrees at 8 bases. Germline CDR1 ENHRY, CDR2 SYGVKD. J gave up 7 bases and V 3 bases, and 3 bases lay outside the gene matches. The CDR3 totals 13 residues. The CDR3 spells CAISEQGGHTQYF. In DNA, the CDR3 is TGTGCCATCAGTGAACAGGGGGGACATACGCAGTATTTT.

A single count supports this clone. The rearrangement joins TRBV13 to TRBJ2-1; D call uncertain. Germline loops: CDR1 PRHDT, CDR2 FYEKMQ (reference sequence). Trimming left V 5 bases short and J 7 bases short, with 12 bases between. The CDR3 has 13 amino acids. The CDR3 is CASSPQVGNEQFF. The CDR3 bases are TGTGCCAGCAGCCCCCAGGTGGGGAATGAGCAGTTCTTC.

As regards this clone: Other DNA sequences in the sample encode the same CDR3. The genes are TRBV9 and TRBJ2-5; D gene uncertain. V lost 0 bases and J lost 0, with 6 bases in between. Germline V lookup: CDR1 SGDLS, CDR2 YYNGEE. The CDR3 consists of 14 residues. In DNA, the CDR3 is TGTGCCAGCAGCGTAGGTCGGTACCAAGAGACCCAGTACTTC. Translating it yields CASSVGRYQETQYF.

J is TRBJ1-2 and V is TRBV7-2, with 8 bases matching TRBD1. Germline CDR1 and CDR2: SGHTA and FQGNSA. Trimming at V came to 5 bases and at J to 8 bases, leaving 10 bases not matched to a gene. This CDR3 region has 14 residues. CDR3 amino acids: CASSHRQGTFGYTF. The CDR3 DNA follows: TGTGCCAGCAGCCACCGACAGGGGACGTTCGGCTACACCTTC.

Here the CDR3 reads CATSRKAGPVYEQYF. CDR3 sequence (DNA): TGTGCCACCAGCAGAAAGGCAGGGCCGGTCTACGAGCAGTACTTC. The chain recombines TRBV15 with TRBJ2-7, with D possibly being TRBD1 (5 bases). From germline, CDR1 is LNHNV and CDR2 YYDKDF (reference sequence). V was pared by 2 bases and J by 3 bases, with 14 bases between. The CDR3 runs to 15 residues.